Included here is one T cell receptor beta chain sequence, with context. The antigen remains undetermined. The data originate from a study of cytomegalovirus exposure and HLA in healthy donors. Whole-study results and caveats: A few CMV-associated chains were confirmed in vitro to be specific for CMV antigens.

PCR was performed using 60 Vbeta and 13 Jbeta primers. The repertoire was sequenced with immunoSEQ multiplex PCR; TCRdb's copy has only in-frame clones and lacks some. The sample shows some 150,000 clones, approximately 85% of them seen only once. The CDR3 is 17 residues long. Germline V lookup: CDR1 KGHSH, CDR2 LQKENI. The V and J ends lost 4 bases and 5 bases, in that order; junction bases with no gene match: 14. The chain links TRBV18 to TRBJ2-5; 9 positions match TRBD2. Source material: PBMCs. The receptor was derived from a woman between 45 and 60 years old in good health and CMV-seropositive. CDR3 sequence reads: CASSLDLTSGGAETQYF. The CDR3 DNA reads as TGTGCCAGCTCACTTGACTTGACTAGCGGTGGGGCGGAGACCCAGTACTTC. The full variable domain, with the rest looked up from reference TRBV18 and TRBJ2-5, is NAGVMQNPRHLVRRRGQEARLRCSPMKGHSHVYWYRQLPEEGLKFMVYLQKENIIDESGMPKERFSAEFPKEGPSILRIQQVVRGDSAAYFCASSLDLTSGGAETQYFGPGTRLLVL.